This TCR beta chain was recovered during a study of OX40 agonist ivuxolimab in advanced cancers. CDR3 length: 13 amino acids. The table came from immunoSEQ multiplex PCR; TCRdb's copy has only in-frame clones and leaves some out. The profile covers about 93,000 clones, with roughly 94% appearing a single time and roughly 0.5% taken by the ten largest. The sequence was collected from an adult with an advanced solid tumor such as melanoma, head and neck, liver or kidney cancer. The chain uses TRBV21-1 and TRBJ1-1. TRBV21-1 is a documented pseudogene. Sequenced here: CD4+ or CD8+ T cells sorted from blood, sampled in a trial of the OX40 agonist ivuxolimab. The CDR3 DNA is TGTGCCAGCACCGGACGGACGAACACTGAAGCTTTCTTT. Translating it yields CASTGRTNTEAFF.